A single sample gave rise to the 4 T cell receptor beta chains below, sequenced in a study of CD8 T cells in ankylosing spondylitis. In TCRdb, the 5' RACE reads were re-called with MiXCR into one record per CDR3 protein. The repertoire includes approximately 200,000 distinct CDR3 sequences, over 10% of them detected once, and 11% sits in the top ten. Sequenced material: blood, either unsorted or a sorted T cell fraction (not recorded which). The receptors originated from a female donor with ankylosing spondylitis or in good health (not recorded which).

This clonotype was recorded at least ten times. This sequence joins TRBV14 and TRBJ1-1; tentatively, D is TRBD1 (6 bases). Trimming removed 3 bases from V and 8 bases from J, with 13 bases in between. Germline V gene lookup returns CDR1 SGHDN and CDR2 FVKESK. This CDR3 is built from 13 residues. The CDR3 DNA is TGTGCCAGCAGCCATGGACAGAAGAACGAAGCTTTCTTT. Translating gives CASSHGQKNEAFF. Looking up the rest from reference TRBV14 and TRBJ1-1 gives the full variable domain: EAGVTQFPSHSVIEKGQTVTLRCDPISGHDNLYWYRRVMGKEIKFLLHFVKESKQDESGMPNNRFLAERTGGTYSTLKVQPAELEDSGVYFCASSHGQKNEAFFGQGTRLTVV.

This clonotype was found a few times. The chain has TRBV7-9 and TRBJ1-4; D call uncertain. Trimming took 4 bases from V and 10 from J, leaving 13 bases between them. The CDR3 contains 13 residues. The germline V gene has CDR1 SEHNR and CDR2 FQNEAQ (reference sequence). The CDR3 here is CASSSRTGGKLFF. The DNA for the CDR3 is TGTGCCAGCAGCTCAAGGACCGGAGGAAAACTGTTTTTT.

Regarding this clonotype: A much larger clonotype is one base distant, so this may be a read error. The chain couples TRBV3-1 to TRBJ1-2; no clear D. The CDR3 is made up of 13 amino acids. Germline V CDR1 and CDR2: LGHDT, YNNKEL (reference sequence). The V end lost 7 bases, the J end lost 5 bases, and 14 bases lay between the germline ends. CDR3 sequence reads: CASNHTLIYGYTF. The CDR3 nucleotides read TGTGCCAGCAACCACACGCTTATTTATGGCTACACCTTC. The full variable domain, its missing parts supplied by reference TRBV3-1 and TRBJ1-2, is DTAVSQTPKYLVTQMGNDKSIKCEQNLGHDTMYWYKQDSKKFLKIMFSYNNKELIINETVPNRFSPKSPDKAHLNLHINSLELGDSAVYFCASNHTLIYGYTFGSGTRLTVV.

This clonotype was seen at least ten times. The chain joins TRBV27 to TRBJ2-3; D perhaps matches TRBD2 (6 bases). This CDR3 is 21 amino acids long. Trimming took off 3 bases at V and 0 bases at J, with 28 bases between the two ends. Germline V lookup: CDR1 MNHEY, CDR2 SMNVEV (reference sequence). The CDR3 DNA sequence: TGTGCCAGCAGTTTTCGCTCCGGGGGATGGGGAGAAATTTCTAGCACAGATACGCAGTATTTT. Translation gives CASSFRSGGWGEISSTDTQYF.